A single sample gave rise to the 14 T cell receptor beta chains below, sequenced in a study of T-cell memory formation after mild COVID-19. TCRdb used MiXCR to reprocess the 5' RACE reads, holding one entry per CDR3 protein. The table has roughly 400,000 distinct CDR3 sequences, under 20% seen once. Sequenced: PBMCs or a T cell subset sorted from them (not recorded which). These receptors were obtained from a man younger than 35 who had mild COVID-19 (a few samples of this study predate the infection). Cell type and time point are not known.

The V call is TRBV20-1, the J call TRBJ2-5; tentative D call: TRBD2 (6 bases). CDR3 length: 14 amino acids. CDR1 and CDR2 (germline): DFQATT, SNEGSKA (reference sequence). V lost 5 bases and J 0 bases, leaving 13 bases between the germline ends. This CDR3 is CSASALAYQETQYF. The CDR3 nucleotides read TGCAGTGCTTCCGCACTAGCCTACCAAGAGACCCAGTACTTC.

The chain recombines TRBV29-1 with TRBJ2-7, with a weak D call TRBD1 (6 bases). Germline CDR1 and CDR2: SQVTM and ANQGSEA. V was cut by 5 bases and J by 5 bases, with 16 bases left in between. The CDR3 has 13 amino acids. The CDR3 DNA sequence: TGCAGCGTTTCACAGGGTTCCCGGCACGAGCAGTACTTC. Protein sequence: CSVSQGSRHEQYF.

V gene TRBV7-8 combines with J gene TRBJ2-1, with D possibly being TRBD2 (6 bases). Trimming shortened V by 4 bases and J by 7 bases, and 20 bases separated the two germline ends. Looked up from germline, CDR1 is SGHVS and CDR2 is FQNEAQ. CDR3 length equals 16 residues. CDR3 nucleotides: TGTGCCAGCAGCTCCTCCGGGACTTCAGCTCCGAATGAGCAGTTCTTC. Its translation is CASSSSGTSAPNEQFF.

In this sample, this clonotype turned up a few times. CDR3 sequence: CASSPSSNEKLFF. In DNA, the CDR3 is TGCGCCAGCAGTCCTAGTTCTAATGAAAAACTGTTTTTT. V is TRBV5-1 and J is TRBJ1-4; D is unresolved. Germline loops: CDR1 SGHRS, CDR2 YFSETQ. The V end lost 5 bases, the J end lost 3 bases, and 8 bases lay between the germline ends. The CDR3 has 13 residues.

The chain is built from TRBV24-1 and TRBJ2-3; TRBD1 matches at 10 bases. Germline V gives CDR1 KGHDR, CDR2 SFDVKD. CDR3 size: 15 residues. J lost 4 bases, V lost 3 bases, and 3 bases had no gene match. For the CDR3, the DNA is TGTGCCACCAGTGATGGAGGACAGGGGGCAGATACGCAGTATTTT. Residues: CATSDGGQGADTQYF.

This clonotype was detected only a few times. This chain uses TRBV6-5 with TRBJ2-6; no definite D call. V dropped 8 bases and J dropped 4 bases, with 15 bases sitting between them. The CDR3 covers 15 residues. Germline-derived CDR1 and CDR2 are MNHEY and SVGAGI. The CDR3 loop is CASGWKGSGANVLTF. DNA for the CDR3: TGTGCCAGCGGATGGAAGGGCTCCGGGGCCAACGTCCTGACTTTC.

V and J are TRBV12-3 or TRBV12-4 and TRBJ1-1; maybe TRBD1 (6 bases). V was clipped by 5 bases and J by 1 base, with 11 bases between them. There are 14 residues in the CDR3. CDR3 nucleotide sequence: TGTGCCAGCAGTGGGGACACTTGGAACACTGAAGCTTTCTTT. As protein: CASSGDTWNTEAFF.

There are a few counts of this clonotype. J is TRBJ2-5 and V is TRBV20-1; 7 bases are shared with TRBD2. Germline CDR1 DFQATT, CDR2 SNEGSKA (reference sequence). CDR3 length: 17 amino acids. Germline trimming cut 6 bases from V and 1 base from J; bases unmatched to any gene: 17. Written as DNA, the CDR3 is TGCAGTGCCAAAGGACTAGTTCGGAGGCATCGCCAAGAGACCCAGTACTTC. The encoded protein is CSAKGLVRRHRQETQYF.

The chain combines TRBV7-3 with TRBJ2-3; no clear D. V dropped 1 base and J dropped 2 bases, with 7 bases sitting between them. The germline V gene has CDR1 SGHTA and CDR2 FQGTGA. The CDR3 length is 14 residues. The CDR3 spells CASSLIGDTDTQYF. CDR3 DNA: TGTGCCAGCAGCTTAATAGGTGACACAGATACGCAGTATTTT.

The V and J genes are TRBV4-3 and TRBJ1-1, with D uncertain. V dropped 0 bases and J dropped 1 base, with 21 bases sitting between them. Germline assignment: CDR1 LGHNA and CDR2 YSLEER. There are 19 residues in the CDR3. Here the CDR3 reads CASSQELPANIVRNTEAFF. The DNA of the CDR3 is TGCGCCAGCAGCCAAGAATTGCCAGCCAATATCGTTCGGAACACTGAAGCTTTCTTT.

Only a few counts were recorded for this clonotype. The V and J genes are TRBV7-3 and TRBJ2-3; D gene uncertain. The germline V and J ends were trimmed by 5 bases and 2 bases, with 8 bases remaining between them. The CDR3 covers 13 residues. Per the germline V gene, CDR1 is SGHTA and CDR2 is FQGTGA. The CDR3 DNA is TGTGCCAGCAGCCCGGCTCTCACAGATACGCAGTATTTT. The encoded protein is CASSPALTDTQYF.

This clonotype appeared a few times. V gene TRBV7-9 combines with J gene TRBJ2-3; D perhaps matches TRBD2 (6 bases). Germline V gene sequence: CDR1 SEHNR, CDR2 FQNEAQ (reference sequence). The CDR3 contains 14 residues. Trimming left V 5 bases short and J 4 bases short, with 13 bases between. The CDR3 DNA reads TGTGCCAGCAGCGCTGCCACTAGCCCAGATACGCAGTATTTT. Translated: CASSAATSPDTQYF.

This clonotype has only a few counts. V gene TRBV11-2 combines with J gene TRBJ2-1, with TRBD2 matching over 7 bases. Trimming cost V 1 base and J 4 bases; bases outside gene matches: 7. Per the germline V gene, CDR1 is SGHAT and CDR2 is FQNNGV. This CDR3 is 16 amino acids long. The CDR3 reads CASSLVAGVQYNEQFF. For the CDR3, the DNA is TGTGCCAGCAGCTTAGTGGCGGGGGTTCAGTACAATGAGCAGTTCTTC.

This chain joins TRBV28 and TRBJ2-3; D uncertain. This CDR3 has 13 amino acids. V was cut by 4 bases and J by 4 bases, with 9 bases left in between. The germline CDR1 and CDR2 sequences are MDHEN and SYDVKM. This CDR3 is CASSSPQPDTQYF. CDR3 nucleotides: TGTGCCAGCAGTTCCCCCCAACCAGATACGCAGTATTTT.